This T cell receptor (beta chain) derives from a study of regulatory T cells in long-lasting Graves disease. Points from the study as a whole: Those with persistent disease had in common more public clonotypes (more than 2,500) than new patients (approximately 890). Persistent disease showed a preference for TRBV28, TRBJ1-2 and TRBJ2-5.

This clonotype was seen once. Its antigen is not identified. Through Arm-PCR of CDR3 regions and iRepertoire HTBI primers, TCR beta libraries were built. One entry per CDR3 protein results from TCRdb running MiXCR on the multiplex PCR reads. The sample includes a few hundred thousand distinct CDR3 sequences, around 22% seen only once; the top ten take around 26%. CDR1 and CDR2 (germline): LNHNV, YYDKDF (reference sequence). Trimming shortened V by 6 bases and J by 2 bases, and 10 bases separated the two germline ends. The CDR3 covers 14 residues. As to time point: persistent/refractory GD, antithyroid drugs over 5 years with positive TRAb. The TCR library was made from RNA that had been extracted from PBMCs in TRIzol. The peripheral blood volume drawn was 8 to 9.5 milliliters, and it was collected into EDTA tubes.

The material sequenced was peripheral blood mononuclear cells (PBMCs), taken when the disease was refractory, from a patient treated with antithyroid drugs. This clonotype was sampled from a female donor with Graves disease. The chain uses TRBV15 and TRBJ2-2; tentatively, D is TRBD1 (6 bases). DNA for the CDR3: TGTGCCACCAGGGGGGCAAAAAACACCGGGGAGCTGTTTTTT. This codes for CATRGAKNTGELFF.